This passage covers 8 T cell receptor beta chains from one sample sequenced in a study of immune evolution from preneoplasia to lung adenocarcinoma. Data came from immunoSEQ multiplex PCR; TCRdb stores just in-frame clones and leaves some out. The table has approximately 26,000 clones, about two thirds seen once. The sequenced sample was FFPE invasive lung adenocarcinoma tissue. Receptors were obtained from a person aged 55 to 69 with invasive lung adenocarcinoma. Some clones in this sample may be carry-over from other donors' samples.

This clone was detected a few times. This rearrangement joins TRBV7-9 to TRBJ1-2; no reliable D call. V lost 1 base and J 7 bases, leaving 7 bases between the germline ends. This CDR3 region has 12 residues. Germline values: CDR1 SEHNR, CDR2 FQNEAQ (reference sequence). The CDR3 bases are TGTGCCAGCAGCTTAGATGGGGTTGGCTACACCTTC. Protein product: CASSLDGVGYTF.

The chain carries TRBV5-1 and TRBJ2-3; no reliable D call. The CDR3 consists of 15 residues. V lost 0 bases and J 2 bases, leaving 10 bases between the germline ends. Germline CDR1 SGHRS, CDR2 YFSETQ. The CDR3 coding sequence is TGCGCCAGCAGCTTGGGCGAGTGGCCCACAGATACGCAGTATTTT. Translating it yields CASSLGEWPTDTQYF.

J is TRBJ1-1 and V is TRBV19, with D possibly TRBD1 on 5 matching bases. Germline assignment: CDR1 LNHDA and CDR2 SQIVND (reference sequence). CDR3 length: 15 amino acids. Trimming took 3 bases from V and 1 from J, leaving 12 bases between them. CDR3 sequence: CASSIIGTRNTEAFF. CDR3 coding DNA: TGTGCCAGTAGTATTATAGGGACCAGGAACACTGAAGCTTTCTTT.

The chain combines TRBV30 with TRBJ1-5; TRBD1 matches at 9 bases. The germline CDR1 and CDR2 sequences are GTSNPN and SVGIG (reference sequence). Germline trimming cut 3 bases from V and 4 bases from J; bases unmatched to any gene: 4. The CDR3 has 14 residues. For the CDR3, the DNA is TGTGCCTGGAGCTTCGGGACAGGGAATCAGCCCCAGCATTTT. Translated, it gives CAWSFGTGNQPQHF.

This clone was found a few times. V usage is TRBV2 and J usage is TRBJ2-1; tentatively, D is TRBD2 (5 bases). The CDR3 has 12 amino acids. CDR1 is SNHLY, CDR2 FYNNEI, per germline. Trimming cost V 6 bases and J 5 bases, with 8 bases left between them. The CDR3 is CASSYGNNEQFF. In DNA form, the CDR3 reads TGTGCCAGCAGCTACGGGAACAATGAGCAGTTCTTC.

This chain joins TRBV2 and TRBJ2-1, with D hard to call. The CDR3 loop spans 13 amino acids. With 3 bases removed from V and 6 bases from J, the gap between germline ends came to 9 bases. Germline CDR1 reads SNHLY; CDR2 reads FYNNEI. The CDR3 loop is CASSDSVFNEQFF. Here the CDR3 DNA reads TGTGCCAGCAGTGATTCGGTCTTCAATGAGCAGTTCTTC.

With regard to this clone: At one of its ends the junction is not consistent with the germline gene, which may arise from a read error. CDR3 sequence: CASSDGYGGIF. CDR3 sequence (DNA): TGTGCCAGCAGTGATGGGTATGGGGGTATCTTT. V usage is TRBV6-1 and J usage is TRBJ1-1, with a tentative D call TRBD1 (5 bases). CDR1 and CDR2 (germline): MNHNS, SASEGT. This CDR3 comprises 11 residues.

The rearrangement joins TRBV10-1 to TRBJ2-3; no definite D call. Trimming cost V 0 bases and J 6 bases, with 10 bases left between them. CDR1 and CDR2 (germline): WNHNN, SYGVQD (reference sequence). The CDR3 contains 14 residues. CDR3 protein: CASSESLVEDTQYF. In DNA, the CDR3 is TGCGCCAGCAGTGAGTCCTTGGTGGAGGATACGCAGTATTTT.